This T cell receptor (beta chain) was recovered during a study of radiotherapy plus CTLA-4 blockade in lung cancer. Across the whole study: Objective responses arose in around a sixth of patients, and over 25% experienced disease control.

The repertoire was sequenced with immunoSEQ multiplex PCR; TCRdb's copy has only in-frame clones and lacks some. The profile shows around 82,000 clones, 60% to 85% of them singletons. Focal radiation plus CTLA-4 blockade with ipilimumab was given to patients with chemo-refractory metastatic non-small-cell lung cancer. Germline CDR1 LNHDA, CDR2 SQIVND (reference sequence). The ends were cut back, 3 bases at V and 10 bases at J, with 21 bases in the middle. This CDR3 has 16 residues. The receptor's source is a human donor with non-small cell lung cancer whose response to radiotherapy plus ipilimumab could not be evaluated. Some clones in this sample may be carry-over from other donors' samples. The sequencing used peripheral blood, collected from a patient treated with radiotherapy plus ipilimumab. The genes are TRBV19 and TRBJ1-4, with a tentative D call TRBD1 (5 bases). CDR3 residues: CASSIPDSAGSGKLFF. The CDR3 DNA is TGTGCCAGTAGTATCCCCGACAGTGCTGGGTCGGGAAAACTGTTTTTT.